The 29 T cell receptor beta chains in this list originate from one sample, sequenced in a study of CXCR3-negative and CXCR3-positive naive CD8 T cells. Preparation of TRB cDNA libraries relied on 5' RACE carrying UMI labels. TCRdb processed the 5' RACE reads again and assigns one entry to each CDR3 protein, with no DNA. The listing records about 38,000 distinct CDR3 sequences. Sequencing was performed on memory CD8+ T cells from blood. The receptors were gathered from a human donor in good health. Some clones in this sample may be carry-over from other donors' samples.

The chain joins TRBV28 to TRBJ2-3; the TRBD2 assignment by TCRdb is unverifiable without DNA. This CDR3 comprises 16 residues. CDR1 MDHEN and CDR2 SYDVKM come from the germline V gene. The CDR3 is CASSLSREHPYPTQYF.

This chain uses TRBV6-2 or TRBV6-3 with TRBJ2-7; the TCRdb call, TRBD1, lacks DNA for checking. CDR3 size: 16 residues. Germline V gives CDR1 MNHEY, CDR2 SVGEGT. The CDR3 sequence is CASSYHSGGSSYEQYF.

The CDR3 sequence is CASSVAGGDGELFF. V is TRBV12-3 or TRBV12-4 and J is TRBJ2-2; TCRdb's D gene call, TRBD1, goes unchecked for lack of DNA. CDR3 length: 14 residues.

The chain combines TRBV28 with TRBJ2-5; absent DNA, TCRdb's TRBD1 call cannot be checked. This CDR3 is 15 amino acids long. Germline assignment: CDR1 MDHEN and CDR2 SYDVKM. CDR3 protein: CASSEGPPLQETQYF.

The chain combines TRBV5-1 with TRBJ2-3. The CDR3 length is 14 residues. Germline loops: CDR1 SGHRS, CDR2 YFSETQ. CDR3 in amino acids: CASSLVHFADTQYF.

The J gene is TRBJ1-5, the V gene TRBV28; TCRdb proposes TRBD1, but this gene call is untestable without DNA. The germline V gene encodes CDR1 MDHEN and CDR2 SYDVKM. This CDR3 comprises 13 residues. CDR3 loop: CASSLKDKKPQHF.

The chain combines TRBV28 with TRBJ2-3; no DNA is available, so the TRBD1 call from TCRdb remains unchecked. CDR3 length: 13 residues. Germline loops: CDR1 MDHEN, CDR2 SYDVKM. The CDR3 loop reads CASSPPDTDTQYF.

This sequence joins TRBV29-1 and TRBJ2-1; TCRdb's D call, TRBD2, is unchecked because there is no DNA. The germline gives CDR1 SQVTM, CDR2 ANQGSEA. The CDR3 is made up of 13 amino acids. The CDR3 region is CSVTSETYNEQFF.

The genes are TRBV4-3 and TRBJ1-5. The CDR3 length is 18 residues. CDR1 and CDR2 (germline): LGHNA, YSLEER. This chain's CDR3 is CASERSTWAGRSWQPQHF.

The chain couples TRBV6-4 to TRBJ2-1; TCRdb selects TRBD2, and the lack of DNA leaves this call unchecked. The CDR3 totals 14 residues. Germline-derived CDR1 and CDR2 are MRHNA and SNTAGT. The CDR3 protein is CASSDSGGANEQFF.

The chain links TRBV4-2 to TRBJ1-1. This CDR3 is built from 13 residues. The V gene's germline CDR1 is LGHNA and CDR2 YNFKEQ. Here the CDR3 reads CASSQAGNTEAFF.

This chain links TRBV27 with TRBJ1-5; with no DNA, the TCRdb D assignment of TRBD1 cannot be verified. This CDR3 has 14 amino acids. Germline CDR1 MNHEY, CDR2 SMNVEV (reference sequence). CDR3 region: CASSLTGARQPQHF.

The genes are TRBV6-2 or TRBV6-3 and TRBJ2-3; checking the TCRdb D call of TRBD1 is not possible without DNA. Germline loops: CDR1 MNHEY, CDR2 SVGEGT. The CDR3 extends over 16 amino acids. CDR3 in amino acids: CASSPLSGTNTDTQYF.

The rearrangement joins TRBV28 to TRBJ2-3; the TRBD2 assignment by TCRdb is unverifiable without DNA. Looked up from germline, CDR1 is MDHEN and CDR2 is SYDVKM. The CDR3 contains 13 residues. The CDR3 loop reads CASTVRATDTQYF.

The CDR3 sequence is CASSWNSQETQYF. This chain links TRBV10-2 with TRBJ2-5. Germline CDR1 WSHSY, CDR2 SAAADI. This CDR3 is 13 amino acids long.

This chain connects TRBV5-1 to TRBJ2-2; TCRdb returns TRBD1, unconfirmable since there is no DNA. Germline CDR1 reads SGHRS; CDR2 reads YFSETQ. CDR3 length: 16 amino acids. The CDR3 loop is CASSMLPGQGSGELFF.

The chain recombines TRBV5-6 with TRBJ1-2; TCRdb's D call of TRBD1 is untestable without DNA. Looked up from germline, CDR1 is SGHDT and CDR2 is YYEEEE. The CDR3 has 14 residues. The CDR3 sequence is CASSHGTGGYGYTF.

This chain's CDR3 is CASSQRDSLTEKLFF. The chain uses TRBV4-2 and TRBJ1-4; TCRdb designates TRBD1, a call that cannot be tested without DNA. CDR3 length equals 15 residues. Germline CDR1 and CDR2: LGHNA and YNFKEQ.

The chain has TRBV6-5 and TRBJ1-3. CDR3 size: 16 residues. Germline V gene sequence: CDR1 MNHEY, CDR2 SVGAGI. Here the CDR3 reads CASSSVYGEEGNTIYF.

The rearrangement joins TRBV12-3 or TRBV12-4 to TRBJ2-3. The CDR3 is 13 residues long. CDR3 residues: CASSFTLTDTQYF.

The CDR3 sequence is CASSPSGGVSYEQYF. This rearrangement joins TRBV9 to TRBJ2-7; TCRdb outputs TRBD2, but without DNA this stays unchecked. From germline, CDR1 is SGDLS and CDR2 YYNGEE. The CDR3 consists of 15 residues.

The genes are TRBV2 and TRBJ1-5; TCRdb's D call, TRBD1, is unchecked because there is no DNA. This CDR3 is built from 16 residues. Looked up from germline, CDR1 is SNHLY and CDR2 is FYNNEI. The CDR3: CASRQTGGGSNQPQHF.

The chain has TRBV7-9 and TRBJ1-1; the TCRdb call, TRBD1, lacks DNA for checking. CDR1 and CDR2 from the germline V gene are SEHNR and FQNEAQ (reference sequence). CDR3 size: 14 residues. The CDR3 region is CASSYRESDTEAFF.

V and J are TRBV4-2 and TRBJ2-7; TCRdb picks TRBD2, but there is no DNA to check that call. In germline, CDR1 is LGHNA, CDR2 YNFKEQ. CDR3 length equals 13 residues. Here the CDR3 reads CASSPPGGYEQYF.

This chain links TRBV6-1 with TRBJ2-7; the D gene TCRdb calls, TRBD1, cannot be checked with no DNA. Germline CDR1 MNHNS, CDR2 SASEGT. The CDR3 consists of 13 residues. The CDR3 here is CASSPGQPYEQYF.

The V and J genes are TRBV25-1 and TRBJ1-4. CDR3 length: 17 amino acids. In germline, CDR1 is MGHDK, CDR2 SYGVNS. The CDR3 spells CASSDPASQGVDEKLFF.

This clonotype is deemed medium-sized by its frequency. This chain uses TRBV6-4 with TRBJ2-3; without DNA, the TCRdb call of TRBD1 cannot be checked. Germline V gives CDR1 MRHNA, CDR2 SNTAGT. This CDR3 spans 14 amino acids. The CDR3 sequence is CASSDGQGADTQYF.

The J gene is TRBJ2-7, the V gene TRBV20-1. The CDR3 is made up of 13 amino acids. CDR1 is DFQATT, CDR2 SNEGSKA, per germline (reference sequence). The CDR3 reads CSARGGSPYEQYF.

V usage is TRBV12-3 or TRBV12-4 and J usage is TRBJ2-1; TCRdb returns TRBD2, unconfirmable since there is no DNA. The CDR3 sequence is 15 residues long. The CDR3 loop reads CASSEGTSGSLKGFF.